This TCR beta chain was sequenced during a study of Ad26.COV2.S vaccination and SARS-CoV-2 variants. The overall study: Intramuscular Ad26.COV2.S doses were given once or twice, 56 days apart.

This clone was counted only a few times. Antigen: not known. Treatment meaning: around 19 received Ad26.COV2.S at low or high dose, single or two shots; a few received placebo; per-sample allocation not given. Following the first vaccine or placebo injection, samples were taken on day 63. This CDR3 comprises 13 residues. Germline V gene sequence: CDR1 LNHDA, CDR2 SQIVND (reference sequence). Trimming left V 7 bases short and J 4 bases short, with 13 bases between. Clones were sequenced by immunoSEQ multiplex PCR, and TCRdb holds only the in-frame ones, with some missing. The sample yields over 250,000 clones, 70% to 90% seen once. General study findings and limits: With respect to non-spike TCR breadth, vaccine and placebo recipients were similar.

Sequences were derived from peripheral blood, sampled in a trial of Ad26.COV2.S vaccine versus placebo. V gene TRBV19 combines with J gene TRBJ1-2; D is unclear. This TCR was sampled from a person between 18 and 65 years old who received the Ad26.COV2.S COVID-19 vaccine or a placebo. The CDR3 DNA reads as TGTGCCAGTACCGAAGGAGATCCCTATGGCTACACCTTC. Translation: CASTEGDPYGYTF.